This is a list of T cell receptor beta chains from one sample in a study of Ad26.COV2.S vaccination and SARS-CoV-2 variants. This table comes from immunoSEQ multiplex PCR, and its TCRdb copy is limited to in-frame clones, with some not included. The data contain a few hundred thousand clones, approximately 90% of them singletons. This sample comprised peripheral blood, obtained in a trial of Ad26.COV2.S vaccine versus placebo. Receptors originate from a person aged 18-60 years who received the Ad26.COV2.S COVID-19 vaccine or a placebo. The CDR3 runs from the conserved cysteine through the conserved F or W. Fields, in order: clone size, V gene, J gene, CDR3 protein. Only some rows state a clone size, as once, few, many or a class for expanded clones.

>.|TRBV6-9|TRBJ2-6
CASSGVSGANVLTF
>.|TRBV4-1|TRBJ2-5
CASSPGAGETQYF
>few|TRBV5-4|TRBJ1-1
CASSLGGEWTEAFF
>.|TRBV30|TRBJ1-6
CAWTPRSDSPLHF
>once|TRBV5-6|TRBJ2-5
CASSLRQMNQETQYF
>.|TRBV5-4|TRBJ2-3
CASSLGGLAETDTQYF
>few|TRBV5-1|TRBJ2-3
CASKSQAHSDTQYF
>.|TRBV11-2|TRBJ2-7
CASSLDGGHTYEQYF
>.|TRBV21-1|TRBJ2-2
CASSSPGTSASTQHYTGELFF
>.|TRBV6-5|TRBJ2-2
CASSKLTGNTGELFF
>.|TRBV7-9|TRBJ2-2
CASSPPGVPGELFF
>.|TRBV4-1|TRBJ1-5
CASSQGPRVGNQPQHF
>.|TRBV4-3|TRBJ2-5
CASSHDRLGAQYF
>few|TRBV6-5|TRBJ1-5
CASSFQVGGVPQHF
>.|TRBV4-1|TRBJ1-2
CASSPGHLGGYGYTF
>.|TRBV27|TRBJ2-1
CASSLGRGGPNEQFF
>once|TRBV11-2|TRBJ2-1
CASSQDYSEQFF
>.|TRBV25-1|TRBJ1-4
CASSEPQGGWGGEKLFF
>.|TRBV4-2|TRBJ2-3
CASSQEGGFAVTYF
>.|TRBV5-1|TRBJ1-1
CASSLRAGGSFF
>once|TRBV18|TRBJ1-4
CASSLNTIGQGNEKLFF
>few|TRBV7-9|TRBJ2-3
CASSTGTDHTDTQYF
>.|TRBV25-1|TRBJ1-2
CASSQPGPNNYGYTF
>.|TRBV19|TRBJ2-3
CASSIPGRGSLDTQYF
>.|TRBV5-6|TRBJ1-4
CASSSVYRDEKLFF
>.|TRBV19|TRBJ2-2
CASSIQGFTGELFF
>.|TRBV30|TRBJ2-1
CAWTTVSSSYNEQFF
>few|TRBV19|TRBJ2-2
CASSNAGSTGELFF
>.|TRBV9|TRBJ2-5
CASSVEVRAETQYF
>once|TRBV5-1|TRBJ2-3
CASRPASGGLDTQYF
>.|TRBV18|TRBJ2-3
CASSPRQAGTDTQYF
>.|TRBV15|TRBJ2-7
CATSRDGNSGGYEQYF
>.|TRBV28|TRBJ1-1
CASSLWLDTEAFF
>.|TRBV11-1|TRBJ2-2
CASSSLRAGELFF
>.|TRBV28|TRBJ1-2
CASSPDTHWDGYTF
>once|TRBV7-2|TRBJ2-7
CASSKTGTGVYEQYF
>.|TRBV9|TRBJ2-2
CASSVGARPPTGELFF
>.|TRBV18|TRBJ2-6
CASSPPSGAGANVLTF
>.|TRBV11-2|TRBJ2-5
CASSLGWGGGQETQYF